This TCR beta chain was retrieved from a study of blood T cells in healthy people across ages. A second PCR, run for about 6 to 12 cycles, used a sample-barcoded 5' primer plus a J-beta primer mix. A single record per CDR3 protein comes from TCRdb applying MiXCR to the 5' RACE reads. The profile shows roughly 1,500,000 distinct CDR3 sequences, roughly a third of them singletons. Trimming cost V 5 bases and J 0 bases, with 17 bases left between them. CDR1 and CDR2 from the germline V gene are SGHVS and FNYEAQ. The CDR3 runs to 17 residues. Input material: blood. The chain carries TRBV7-6 and TRBJ2-1, with D possibly being TRBD2 (6 bases). This sequence was found in a woman in her 30s in good health. The CDR3 is CASSPRRAGLSYNEQFF. DNA for the CDR3: TGTGCCAGCAGCCCCCGTAGGGCGGGACTCTCCTACAATGAGCAGTTCTTC.